This T cell receptor (beta chain) appears in the sequencing data of a study of T cell responses to AZD1222 COVID-19 vaccine. Notes on the study in general: Most donors were white British and more were female, and clonal diversity was possibly underestimated. Elevations in Spike-specific TCR breadth and depth followed administration of two AZD1222 doses.

The protocol was immunoSEQ multiplex PCR, while the TCRdb copy is restricted to in-frame clones and leaves out a portion. The profile shows over 150,000 clones, roughly 94% of them singletons. Concerning this clone: Its antigen remains unidentified.

Per germline, CDR1 MNHEY and CDR2 SMNVEV (reference sequence). Trimming shortened V by 7 bases and J by 0 bases, and 13 bases separated the two germline ends. The CDR3 is made up of 14 amino acids. The chain carries TRBV27 and TRBJ2-7; D is possibly TRBD2 (6 bases). The sequence was obtained from an adult in good health. This specimen consisted of peripheral blood, obtained on day 0 of MenACWY control vaccination. The CDR3 coding sequence is TGTGCCAGCATCGCGGACGGGAGCTCCTACGAGCAGTACTTC. Protein product: CASIADGSSYEQYF.